The entry below describes one TCR beta chain. The data were obtained in a study of control samples from healthy donors and cancer patients. Data came from immunoSEQ multiplex PCR; TCRdb stores just in-frame clones and leaves some out. Of roughly 220,000 clones in the sample, over 90% are singletons; the top ten hold approximately 1.5%. Per the germline V gene, CDR1 is SGHRS and CDR2 is YFSETQ. The length of the CDR3 is 15 residues. The V and J ends lost 4 bases and 2 bases, in that order; junction bases with no gene match: 8. J is TRBJ2-5 and V is TRBV5-1; TRBD1 matches at 7 bases. The TCR sequence derives from a man in his fifties or sixties in good health. Input material: blood. The CDR3 DNA follows: TGCGCCAGCAGCAGTGGACAGGTTCTACAAGAGACCCAGTACTTC. It encodes CASSSGQVLQETQYF.